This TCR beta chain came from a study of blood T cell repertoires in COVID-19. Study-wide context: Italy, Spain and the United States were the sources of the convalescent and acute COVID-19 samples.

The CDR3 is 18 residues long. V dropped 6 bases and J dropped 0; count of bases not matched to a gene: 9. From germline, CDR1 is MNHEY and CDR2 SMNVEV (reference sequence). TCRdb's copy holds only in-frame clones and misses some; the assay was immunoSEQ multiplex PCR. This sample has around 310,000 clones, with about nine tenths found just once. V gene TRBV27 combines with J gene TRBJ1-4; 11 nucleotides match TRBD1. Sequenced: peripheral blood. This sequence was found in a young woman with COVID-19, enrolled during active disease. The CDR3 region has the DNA TGTGCCAGCAGCCAGGGACAGGGGGATAGGCCAACTAATGAAAAACTGTTTTTT. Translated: CASSQGQGDRPTNEKLFF.